This T cell receptor beta chain was profiled in a study of identical twins. Points from the study as a whole: Out-of-frame alpha sequences that twins shared showed excess low generation probability. Analyses based on zero insertions could be partly confounded by invariant MAIT and iNKT cells.

It was template switching that added a universal primer site, and there were unique molecular identifiers on the cDNA. TCRdb processed the 5' RACE reads anew with MiXCR; each CDR3 protein has one entry. Here the sample spans about 810,000 distinct CDR3 sequences, about 12% being singletons. Per germline, CDR1 DFQATT and CDR2 SNEGSKA (reference sequence). Unmatched junction bases numbered 11, after V lost 3 bases and J lost 7 bases. The CDR3 has 16 amino acids. This clonotype has just a few counts. Its target is not known. Every one of the donors was a healthy Caucasian. These same data were also listed under a study on yellow fever vaccine responses in identical twins.

The sequence derives from a woman between 18 and 29 years old in good health. The rearrangement uses TRBV20-1 and TRBJ2-1; TRBD2 matches 11 bases. The sequencing sample was made of PBMCs. The CDR3 region has the DNA TGCAGTGCTAGCTGGACTAGCGGGTTGGGGGGGAATGAGCAGTTCTTC. Protein product: CSASWTSGLGGNEQFF.